This TCR beta chain was retrieved from a study of monozygotic twins with cystic fibrosis. Study-level results: Monozygotic CF twin pairs shared significantly more nucleotide-identical clonotypes than unrelated CF individuals did. The repertoire was suggested to be naive-dominated, clonality median 0.0095.

Comment on this clone: What it binds is not known.

Trimming removed 5 bases from V and 1 base from J; junction bases left unmatched: 4. In germline, CDR1 is ENHRY, CDR2 SYGVKD. This CDR3 is built from 14 residues. Method: immunoSEQ multiplex PCR; TCRdb's copy keeps in-frame clones and lacks some. The top ten clones hold 0.7% to 1% of a sample with over 30,000 clones, over 60% of them seen once. Sequencing input: blood. This sequence was found in a girl aged 10-17 years with cystic fibrosis. The chain joins TRBV10-3 to TRBJ2-7, with 8 nucleotides matching TRBD2. This chain's CDR3 is CAISRAGESYEQYF. The CDR3 DNA follows: TGTGCCATCAGTCGAGCGGGAGAATCCTACGAGCAGTACTTC.